The T cell receptor (beta chain) under discussion was sequenced for a study of cytomegalovirus exposure and HLA in healthy donors. About the research overall: Earlier results showed 117 million unique TCR beta sequences derived from 150 million to 200 million T cells. Overall study findings and caveats: Reportedly, cytomegalovirus status was diagnosed with high sensitivity and specificity.

The CDR3 consists of 14 residues. Losses at the gene ends were 10 bases for V and 10 bases for J; bases not matched to a gene: 11. Germline values: CDR1 MNHNS, CDR2 SASEGT. It was with 60 Vbeta and 13 Jbeta primers that the PCR ran. Per the study methods: An analysis performed later counted 75 million to 80 million unique TCR beta chains (roughly 11 million of them shared). Produced via immunoSEQ multiplex PCR; TCRdb's table is partial and in-frame only. V and J calls and clone size are as listed in that table; D and trimming were resolved from the DNA. The sample carries around 140,000 clones, almost 85% recorded once. Turning to this clone: Its specificity is unknown.

Sequencing was done on a sample of PBMCs. The V and J genes are TRBV6-1 and TRBJ2-2; 11 bases are shared with TRBD2. The receptor was derived from a woman aged 60-75 years in good health and CMV-seropositive. CDR3 region: CATGAGTSGLELFF. Here the CDR3 DNA reads TGTGCCACCGGGGCCGGGACTAGCGGCCTGGAGCTGTTTTTT.